The present TCR beta chain was sequenced within a study of cytomegalovirus exposure and HLA in healthy donors. Regarding this clone: Its antigen is still unknown.

Study results and limitations: Later, an analysis showed that TCR beta chains associated with HLA were more clonally expanded than others that were equally common. A link between a missense DCLRE1C variant and TCR beta V- and J-gene trimming emerged from a later analysis. Diagnosis of cytomegalovirus status made by the classifier reportedly showed high specificity and sensitivity. Most observed TCR sequences were rare, whereas some public TCRs were detected in many donors.

A multiplex PCR was run with 60 Vbeta primers and 13 Jbeta primers. Only in-frame clones appear in the TCRdb table, and some are missing; sequencing was by immunoSEQ multiplex PCR. The table has around 60,000 clones, over 75% seen once. The clonotype comes from a male donor in good health and CMV-seronegative. Material: PBMCs.

The CDR3 coding sequence is TGTGCCAGCAGCTTAGGACCGCGGGGCCAAGAGACCCAGTACTTC. Translated, it gives CASSLGPRGQETQYF. The chain links TRBV7-2 to TRBJ2-5, with D maybe TRBD2 (6 bases). The CDR3 is made up of 15 amino acids. Trimming cost V 1 base and J 1 base, with 10 bases left between them. Germline loops: CDR1 SGHTA, CDR2 FQGNSA.